Below, 28 T cell receptor beta chains from the same sample are listed, as sequenced in a study of T cell repertoires in cytomegalovirus infection (dated by TCRdb to about 2019). TCRdb lists the instrument as Illumina HiSeq 1500. TCRdb itself trimmed the public reads at Q25 with fastp, ran MiXCR and retained productive beta chains. CDR3 protein sequences are deduplicated, and each keeps its most common genes and DNA. Here the sample has over 450,000 distinct CDR3 sequences; approximately 10% occur a single time. The top ten constitute roughly a tenth of the sample. The sequenced sample was PBMCs. All receptors come from a human donor in good health (CMV status not recorded). Some clones in this sample may be carry-over from other donors' samples.

The chain links TRBV4-2 to TRBJ1-5; D is possibly TRBD1 (6 bases). Germline CDR1 is LGHNA and CDR2 is YNFKEQ. Trimming took off 4 bases at V and 5 bases at J, with 9 bases between the two ends. The CDR3 covers 13 residues. Written as DNA, the CDR3 is TGTGCCAGCAGCCCAGGGGTAGATCAGCCCCAGCATTTT. It codes for CASSPGVDQPQHF.

The chain combines TRBV20-1 with TRBJ1-1, with D unclear. Germline V gives CDR1 DFQATT, CDR2 SNEGSKA (reference sequence). The CDR3 spans 14 residues. V lost 6 bases and J 3 bases, leaving 17 bases between the germline ends. The CDR3 loop is CSASPPSMDTEAFF. The CDR3 coding sequence is TGCAGTGCGTCCCCCCCGAGTATGGACACTGAAGCTTTCTTT.

This clonotype was seen many times. The chain combines TRBV6-6 with TRBJ2-4, with D unresolved. CDR3 size: 16 residues. Trimming left V 2 bases short and J 0 bases short, with 11 bases between. Per the germline V gene, CDR1 is MNHNY and CDR2 is SVGAGI (reference sequence). The CDR3 sequence: CASSYPDNLAKNIQYF. The CDR3 DNA is TGTGCCAGCAGTTACCCCGACAACCTAGCCAAAAACATTCAGTACTTC.

This clonotype was seen only a few times. This rearrangement joins TRBV19 to TRBJ1-3; 7 bases agree with TRBD1. CDR3 size: 16 residues. The junction had 7 bases not matched to a gene; V was cut back by 5 bases and J by 0 bases. CDR1 is LNHDA, CDR2 SQIVND, per germline (reference sequence). CDR3 in amino acids: CASSVDRASSGNTIYF. In DNA form, the CDR3 reads TGTGCCAGTAGTGTCGACAGGGCCAGCTCTGGAAACACCATATATTTT.

This clonotype was seen repeatedly, ten times or more. The rearrangement links TRBV28 to TRBJ1-4, with 10 positions matching TRBD1. Germline CDR1 MDHEN, CDR2 SYDVKM. The CDR3 runs to 15 residues. The junction had 8 bases not matched to a gene; V was cut back by 5 bases and J by 8 bases. The CDR3 DNA reads TGTGCCAGCAGTGAGACAGGGGGCGCGGGAGAAAAACTGTTTTTT. This sequence encodes CASSETGGAGEKLFF.

This clonotype was seen repeatedly, ten times or more. The chain employs TRBV7-9 and TRBJ2-3; 8 nucleotides line up with TRBD1. Per the germline V gene, CDR1 is SEHNR and CDR2 is FQNEAQ (reference sequence). Germline trimming cut 2 bases from V and 6 bases from J; bases unmatched to any gene: 7. The CDR3 has 15 residues. The CDR3 bases are TGTGCCAGCAGCTTATCACCAGGGGGCTTGGATACGCAGTATTTT. Translation: CASSLSPGGLDTQYF.

This clonotype was seen more than once but under ten times. The chain couples TRBV19 to TRBJ2-1; tentative D call: TRBD2 (6 bases). V was shortened by 5 bases and J by 7 bases, with 18 bases between the two germline ends. The CDR3 covers 15 residues. Germline V gene sequence: CDR1 LNHDA, CDR2 SQIVND (reference sequence). The CDR3 region is CASSSAGLTGNEQFF. For the CDR3, the DNA is TGTGCCAGTAGTTCCGCGGGATTGACGGGGAATGAGCAGTTCTTC.

In regard to this clonotype: A much larger clonotype is one base distant, so this may be a read error. This chain connects TRBV3-1 to TRBJ1-2; D call uncertain. The CDR3 has 11 residues. Germline CDR1 is LGHDT and CDR2 is YNNKEL (reference sequence). Written as DNA, the CDR3 is TGTGCCAGCAGCCAAGCCTATAGCTACACCTTC. It yields the protein CASSQAYSYTF.

This clonotype was detected ten times or more. The chain joins TRBV24-1 to TRBJ1-4, with 7 bases that match TRBD1. CDR3 length equals 16 residues. The J segment lost 7 bases and the V segment lost 3 bases, leaving 10 bases of the junction unmatched. CDR1 and CDR2 from the germline V gene are KGHDR and SFDVKD. CDR3 amino acids: CATSDVLQGLGEKLFF. The CDR3 DNA follows: TGTGCCACCAGTGATGTCTTACAGGGGTTGGGTGAAAAACTGTTTTTT.

This clonotype was observed a few times. The chain joins TRBV20-1 to TRBJ2-7; D is unclear. The germline V gene encodes CDR1 DFQATT and CDR2 SNEGSKA (reference sequence). The V end lost 5 bases, the J end lost 1 base, and 18 bases lay between the germline ends. This CDR3 is 15 amino acids long. This chain's CDR3 is CSASDRAKPSYEQYF. CDR3 DNA: TGCAGTGCTTCCGACCGGGCCAAACCTTCCTACGAGCAGTACTTC.

The CDR3 loop is CASTVGRNVANTGELFF. DNA of the CDR3: TGTGCCAGCACCGTGGGCCGTAACGTTGCGAACACCGGGGAGCTGTTTTTT. The chain has TRBV7-9 and TRBJ2-2; D call uncertain. Germline V gene lookup returns CDR1 SEHNR and CDR2 FQNEAQ (reference sequence). CDR3 size: 17 residues. Trimming took off 7 bases at V and 0 bases at J, with 18 bases between the two ends.

At least ten counts were recorded for this clonotype. The CDR3 region has the DNA TGTGCCAGCAGCTCCCCAGGATCCGAGCAGTACTTC. Protein sequence: CASSSPGSEQYF. The chain employs TRBV7-8 and TRBJ2-7, with D unclear. Germline loops: CDR1 SGHVS, CDR2 FQNEAQ. V shed 4 bases and J shed 6 bases, with 10 bases lying between them. The CDR3 extends over 12 amino acids.

About this clonotype itself: A read error may be the cause here, since a much bigger clone is one base away. The chain employs TRBV6-1 and TRBJ2-7, with D perhaps matching TRBD1 (6 bases). Germline lookup yields CDR1 MNHNS and CDR2 SASEGT. The length of the CDR3 is 13 residues. Here the CDR3 DNA reads TGTACCAGCGTAAGGGACACTACCTACGAGCAGTACTTC. Translating it yields CTSVRDTTYEQYF.

In this sample, this clonotype turned up many times. The chain uses TRBV12-3 or TRBV12-4 and TRBJ2-1; D may correspond to TRBD1 or TRBD2 (5 bases each). The CDR3 loop spans 15 amino acids. V lost 6 bases to trimming and J lost 8 bases, with 20 bases between them. The CDR3 loop reads CASSPGTRKADEQFF. In DNA form, the CDR3 reads TGTGCCAGCAGCCCCGGGACGCGCAAAGCAGATGAGCAGTTCTTC.

Regarding this clonotype: Sequence at one end of the junction differs from germline and may be a read error. The chain carries TRBV11-2 and TRBJ1-1, with no clear D. Germline V gene sequence: CDR1 SGHAT, CDR2 FQNNGV. The CDR3 runs 13 residues. The CDR3 coding sequence is TGTGCCAGCGGCTTAGGGATCAACACTGAAGCTTTCTTT. Protein sequence: CASGLGINTEAFF.

This clonotype was detected many times. J is TRBJ2-7 and V is TRBV12-3 or TRBV12-4; tentative D call: TRBD2 (5 bases). V lost 5 bases to trimming and J lost 1 base, with 12 bases between them. CDR3 length equals 14 residues. The CDR3 coding sequence is TGTGCCAGCAGTACCCCACTAGTTTCCTACGAGCAGTACTTC. Encoded protein: CASSTPLVSYEQYF.

This clonotype came up many times. J is TRBJ2-1 and V is TRBV27, with a weak D call TRBD2 (6 bases). CDR3 size: 16 residues. V was shortened by 1 base and J by 8 bases, with 18 bases between the two germline ends. Germline V CDR1 and CDR2: MNHEY, SMNVEV (reference sequence). The DNA of the CDR3 is TGTGCCAGCAGTTTATGGCCACCGCAGGGAGGCGATGAGCAGTTCTTC. Translation: CASSLWPPQGGDEQFF.

This clonotype occurred many times. This sequence joins TRBV20-1 and TRBJ2-1, with TRBD2 identical over 7 bases. V trimming: 0 bases; J trimming: 7 bases; junction bases outside the gene matches: 9. Germline loops: CDR1 DFQATT, CDR2 SNEGSKA (reference sequence). This CDR3 region has 15 residues. In nucleotides, the CDR3 is TGCAGTGCTAGAGATGGGCGGGGGTCGTCAAATGAGCAGTTCTTC. Translation gives CSARDGRGSSNEQFF.

The rearrangement links TRBV14 to TRBJ1-4, with 7 nucleotides matching TRBD1. From germline, CDR1 is SGHDN and CDR2 FVKESK. After removal of 4 bases from V and 9 bases from J, the junction contained 11 bases not matched to a gene. This CDR3 has 15 residues. The CDR3 sequence: CASSRNRGIRKKLFF. The CDR3 bases are TGTGCCAGCAGCCGGAACAGGGGTATCCGTAAAAAACTGTTTTTT.

This chain uses TRBV12-3 or TRBV12-4 with TRBJ1-2, with 8 positions matching TRBD1. V was pared by 7 bases and J by 0 bases, with 4 bases of the junction left unmatched. The CDR3 is made up of 14 amino acids. Written as DNA, the CDR3 is TGTGCCAGCACTGAGACAGGGGCTAACTATGGCTACACCTTC. Translation: CASTETGANYGYTF.

The chain links TRBV7-9 to TRBJ2-5; 10 bases line up with TRBD1. V shed 5 bases, J shed 2 bases, and the junction held 5 bases outside the gene matches. CDR1 and CDR2 from the germline V gene are SEHNR and FQNEAQ (reference sequence). The CDR3 runs to 15 residues. CDR3: CASSGKGQGQETQYF. In DNA form, the CDR3 reads TGTGCCAGCAGCGGCAAGGGACAGGGGCAAGAGACCCAGTACTTC.

This clonotype showed up many times. The chain is built from TRBV19 and TRBJ1-5, with TRBD1 matching over 10 bases. In germline, CDR1 is LNHDA, CDR2 SQIVND (reference sequence). The CDR3 sequence is 16 residues long. Trimming cost V 3 bases and J 2 bases; bases outside gene matches: 4. The CDR3 coding sequence is TGTGCCAGTAGTATGGGACAGGGGTATCGCAATCAGCCCCAGCATTTT. The encoded protein is CASSMGQGYRNQPQHF.

In its sample, this clonotype was seen once. A much larger clone lies one base from this, so it may be a read error. The genes are TRBV7-9 and TRBJ2-5, with D tentatively TRBD2 (5 bases). Germline V gives CDR1 SEHNR, CDR2 FQNEAQ (reference sequence). The CDR3 has 15 residues. Trimming cost V 5 bases and J 2 bases, with 15 bases left between them. The chain's CDR3 is CASSAAVGVQETQYF. The DNA of the CDR3 is TGTGCCAGCAGCGCCGCCGTCGGGGTACAAGAGACCCAGTACTTC.

This clonotype showed up many times. The chain joins TRBV12-3 or TRBV12-4 to TRBJ2-7; perhaps TRBD2 as D (5 bases). The V and J ends lost 3 bases and 7 bases respectively, with 13 bases between them. This CDR3 is built from 13 residues. Here the CDR3 reads CASSLSLPGEQYF. The CDR3 DNA reads as TGTGCCAGCAGTTTGTCACTACCGGGAGAGCAGTACTTC.

This clonotype appeared many times. V and J are TRBV11-2 and TRBJ2-3; either TRBD1 or TRBD2 may supply D (7 bases each). Germline CDR1 and CDR2: SGHAT and FQNNGV. V lost 2 bases and J lost 4, with 19 bases in between. There are 17 residues in the CDR3. The CDR3 spells CASSLRFPGGAADTQYF. The CDR3 DNA sequence: TGTGCCAGCAGCTTAAGGTTCCCAGGGGGGGCTGCAGATACGCAGTATTTT.

This clonotype was picked up many times. V usage is TRBV6-5 and J usage is TRBJ2-5; 10 nucleotides match TRBD2. There are 15 residues in the CDR3. V was pared by 2 bases and J by 4 bases, with 4 bases of the junction left unmatched. CDR1 is MNHEY and CDR2 is SVGAGI in the germline V gene. CDR3 bases: TGTGCCAGCAGTTACGGAGCGGGGGGGCGAGAGACCCAGTACTTC. Translated: CASSYGAGGRETQYF.

The chain combines TRBV11-2 with TRBJ1-1; TRBD1 matches 10 bases. The germline V gene has CDR1 SGHAT and CDR2 FQNNGV. With V trimmed by 5 bases and J by 4 bases, 7 bases remained unmatched. The CDR3 totals 15 residues. DNA for the CDR3: TGTGCCAGCAGCCTGGAAGGGACAGGGGCCACTGAAGCTTTCTTT. This translates into CASSLEGTGATEAFF.

Remarks on this clonotype: This sequence may be a read error, since a much larger clone differs from it by one base. The CDR3 here is CASSLPRGSGFIDTQYF. The DNA of the CDR3 is TGTGCCAGCAGCTTACCCCGTGGTAGCGGGTTCATAGATACGCAGTATTTT. This chain uses TRBV7-9 with TRBJ2-3; 7 nucleotides align to TRBD2. CDR1 and CDR2 (germline): SEHNR, FQNEAQ (reference sequence). J gave up 5 bases and V 2 bases, and 13 bases lay outside the gene matches. This CDR3 is 17 amino acids long.